This T cell receptor (beta chain) was recovered during a study of cytomegalovirus exposure and HLA in healthy donors. The PCR had 60 Vbeta and 13 Jbeta primers. Clones were sequenced by immunoSEQ multiplex PCR, and TCRdb holds only the in-frame ones, with some missing. Of some 180,000 clones listed, around 80% are singletons. With respect to this clone: Its antigen remains unidentified.

This CDR3 comprises 15 residues. With 5 bases removed from V and 2 bases from J, the gap between germline ends came to 13 bases. Germline-derived CDR1 and CDR2 are SGHAT and FQDESV (reference sequence). Whole-study results and caveats: Later analysis showed most CMV-associated TCR beta chains appearing HLA-restricted.

J is TRBJ1-3 and V is TRBV11-1; D uncertain. The sample consisted of PBMCs. This sequence was found in a man aged 18 to 30 in good health and CMV-seronegative. The CDR3 loop is CASSRDRTTGNTIYF. The CDR3 nucleotides read TGTGCCAGCAGCCGGGATCGGACGACTGGAAACACCATATATTTT.